A selection of T cell receptor beta chains follows, all from one sample in a study of blood T cells in healthy people across ages. MiXCR was run by TCRdb on the 5' RACE reads, yielding one entry per CDR3 protein. Of 1 million or so distinct CDR3 sequences in the sample, less than 50% were seen once. The sequencing input was blood. These receptors were obtained from a woman aged 60-75 years in good health. CDR3s include the opening cysteine and the closing phenylalanine or tryptophan. The order of the fields is CDR3 length, D gene, clone size, V gene, J gene, CDR3 DNA, CDR3 protein. D genes are given only for firm matches. Clone sizes are given selectively: once, few, many, or a class where the clone is expanded.

cdr3_length: 15
d_call: NA
clone_size: NA
v_call: TRBV30
j_call: TRBJ2-1
cdr3_nt: TGTGCCTGGAGTGTTAGAGCAGTGGGTTACAATGAGCAGTTCTTC
cdr3_aa: CAWSVRAVGYNEQFF

cdr3_length: 16
d_call: NA
clone_size: NA
v_call: TRBV6-4
j_call: TRBJ2-1
cdr3_nt: TGTGCCAGCAGTGACTCATTCCTTCGTGCCTCCAATGAGCAGTTCTTC
cdr3_aa: CASSDSFLRASNEQFF

cdr3_length: 14
d_call: NA
clone_size: NA
v_call: TRBV27
j_call: TRBJ1-4
cdr3_nt: TGTGCCAGCAGACCCACGGGGTTTAATGAAAAACTGTTTTTT
cdr3_aa: CASRPTGFNEKLFF

cdr3_length: 15
d_call: NA
clone_size: NA
v_call: TRBV20-1
j_call: TRBJ2-7
cdr3_nt: TGCAGTGCTAGCCAGGATCCCTTAGGGAGCTACGAGCAGTACTTC
cdr3_aa: CSASQDPLGSYEQYF

cdr3_length: 13
d_call: TRBD1
clone_size: few
v_call: TRBV29-1
j_call: TRBJ1-4
cdr3_nt: TGCAGCGTTGGGGGACAGGGAAGCGAAAAACTGTTTTTT
cdr3_aa: CSVGGQGSEKLFF

cdr3_length: 17
d_call: NA
clone_size: NA
v_call: TRBV9
j_call: TRBJ2-3
cdr3_nt: TGTGCCAGCAGCGCGAACCGGGATCTTGAATACACAGATACGCAGTATTTT
cdr3_aa: CASSANRDLEYTDTQYF

cdr3_length: 12
d_call: NA
clone_size: NA
v_call: TRBV14
j_call: TRBJ2-1
cdr3_nt: TGTGCCAGCAGCCAGTCAATAGGTGGGCAGTTCTTC
cdr3_aa: CASSQSIGGQFF

cdr3_length: 15
d_call: NA
clone_size: few
v_call: TRBV20-1
j_call: TRBJ2-1
cdr3_nt: TGCAGTGCTAGAGATCGTCTAGGCCCCTACAATGAGCAGTTCTTC
cdr3_aa: CSARDRLGPYNEQFF

cdr3_length: 12
d_call: NA
clone_size: few
v_call: TRBV5-1
j_call: TRBJ2-7
cdr3_nt: TGCGCCAGCAGCTGGGACCGATACGAGCAGTACTTC
cdr3_aa: CASSWDRYEQYF

cdr3_length: 13
d_call: TRBD2
clone_size: few
v_call: TRBV28
j_call: TRBJ2-1
cdr3_nt: TGTGCCAGCAGTTCGGGACTAGTTTTTGAGCAGTTCTTC
cdr3_aa: CASSSGLVFEQFF

cdr3_length: 12
d_call: NA
clone_size: NA
v_call: TRBV20-1
j_call: TRBJ2-3
cdr3_nt: TGCAGTGGCGGGTTGAGCACAGATACGCAGTATTTT
cdr3_aa: CSGGLSTDTQYF

cdr3_length: 11
d_call: TRBD1
clone_size: once
v_call: TRBV28
j_call: TRBJ1-1
cdr3_nt: TGTGCCAGCAGACGCACAGGGGTAGCTTTCTTT
cdr3_aa: CASRRTGVAFF

cdr3_length: 15
d_call: TRBD1
clone_size: NA
v_call: TRBV12-3/TRBV12-4
j_call: TRBJ1-4
cdr3_nt: TGTGCCAGCACCTTGACAGGGGGCGCGAATGAAAAACTGTTTTTT
cdr3_aa: CASTLTGGANEKLFF

cdr3_length: 11
d_call: TRBD2
clone_size: NA
v_call: TRBV29-1
j_call: TRBJ2-5
cdr3_nt: TGCAGCGTGTCCCGGGGGGTACCCCAGTACTTC
cdr3_aa: CSVSRGVPQYF

cdr3_length: 15
d_call: NA
clone_size: NA
v_call: TRBV6-5
j_call: TRBJ2-1
cdr3_nt: TGTGCCAGCAGTTCCGAGGACCAAGGGTACAATGAGCAGTTCTTC
cdr3_aa: CASSSEDQGYNEQFF

cdr3_length: 16
d_call: NA
clone_size: few
v_call: TRBV14
j_call: TRBJ2-7
cdr3_nt: TGTGCCAGCAGCCCCGGGGGGCGCCTCGACGACTACGAGCAGTACTTC
cdr3_aa: CASSPGGRLDDYEQYF

cdr3_length: 12
d_call: TRBD2
clone_size: many
v_call: TRBV25-1
j_call: TRBJ2-7
cdr3_nt: TGTGCCAGCAGTGAATGGGGGGGCGAGCAGTACTTC
cdr3_aa: CASSEWGGEQYF

cdr3_length: 13
d_call: NA
clone_size: NA
v_call: TRBV25-1
j_call: TRBJ2-7
cdr3_nt: TGTGCCAGCACTGGACTGGAATCCCCCGAGCAGTACTTC
cdr3_aa: CASTGLESPEQYF

cdr3_length: 15
d_call: TRBD1
clone_size: few
v_call: TRBV29-1
j_call: TRBJ2-7
cdr3_nt: TGCAGCTTCCTTAGATGGGACAGGCATACCTACGAGCAGTACTTC
cdr3_aa: CSFLRWDRHTYEQYF

cdr3_length: 14
d_call: NA
clone_size: few
v_call: TRBV7-8
j_call: TRBJ2-5
cdr3_nt: TGTGCCAGCAGCTTCCCAGGAGAACAAGAGACCCAGTACTTC
cdr3_aa: CASSFPGEQETQYF

cdr3_length: 13
d_call: NA
clone_size: many
v_call: TRBV29-1
j_call: TRBJ2-7
cdr3_nt: TGCAGCGTTGCTCAGGGACGGACCTACGAGCAGTACTTC
cdr3_aa: CSVAQGRTYEQYF

cdr3_length: 11
d_call: NA
clone_size: NA
v_call: TRBV20-1
j_call: TRBJ2-7
cdr3_nt: TGCAGTAGCGGCCGGTCGGGGGAGCAGTACTTC
cdr3_aa: CSSGRSGEQYF

cdr3_length: 13
d_call: NA
clone_size: NA
v_call: TRBV15
j_call: TRBJ2-2
cdr3_nt: TGTGCTACCAGCAGATCCGGGACGATAGAGCTGTTTTTT
cdr3_aa: CATSRSGTIELFF

cdr3_length: 15
d_call: TRBD1
clone_size: few
v_call: TRBV7-2
j_call: TRBJ2-5
cdr3_nt: TGTGCCAGCACCCCAGACAGGGGAAGACAAGAGACCCAGTACTTC
cdr3_aa: CASTPDRGRQETQYF

cdr3_length: 16
d_call: TRBD2
clone_size: few
v_call: TRBV7-2
j_call: TRBJ2-3
cdr3_nt: TGTGCCAGCAGCTTACTACTAGCGCGTAGCACAGATACGCAGTATTTT
cdr3_aa: CASSLLLARSTDTQYF

cdr3_length: 15
d_call: NA
clone_size: few
v_call: TRBV21-1
j_call: TRBJ2-7
cdr3_nt: TGTGCCAGCAGCAATGGCGGTCTGCCCCCCTACGAGCAGTACTTC
cdr3_aa: CASSNGGLPPYEQYF

cdr3_length: 17
d_call: TRBD1
clone_size: NA
v_call: TRBV9
j_call: TRBJ2-3
cdr3_nt: TGTGCCAGCAGCGTAGAATGGGGACAGGGCACCGCAGATACGCAGTATTTT
cdr3_aa: CASSVEWGQGTADTQYF

cdr3_length: 14
d_call: TRBD1
clone_size: once
v_call: TRBV7-2
j_call: TRBJ2-7
cdr3_nt: TGTGCCAGCAGCTTACAGGACAGGAGTGACGAGCAGTACTTC
cdr3_aa: CASSLQDRSDEQYF

cdr3_length: 16
d_call: NA
clone_size: NA
v_call: TRBV6-5
j_call: TRBJ2-1
cdr3_nt: TGTGCCAGCAGTTATCGAGCCCCTCTTCAGGGCAATGAGCAGTTCTTC
cdr3_aa: CASSYRAPLQGNEQFF

cdr3_length: 18
d_call: TRBD2
clone_size: NA
v_call: TRBV12-3/TRBV12-4
j_call: TRBJ2-3
cdr3_nt: TGTGCCAGCAGTTTAGTTGGACTAGCGGGAGGGAGTACAGATACGCAGTATTTT
cdr3_aa: CASSLVGLAGGSTDTQYF

cdr3_length: 16
d_call: TRBD1
clone_size: NA
v_call: TRBV19
j_call: TRBJ1-1
cdr3_nt: TGTGCCAGTACGCCTAGAACCCCCTCAGGGGGCACTGAAGCTTTCTTT
cdr3_aa: CASTPRTPSGGTEAFF

cdr3_length: 15
d_call: NA
clone_size: NA
v_call: TRBV7-2
j_call: TRBJ2-4
cdr3_nt: TGTGCCAGCAGCTTAGGTGGGGAATCTTCGGACATTCAGTACTTC
cdr3_aa: CASSLGGESSDIQYF

cdr3_length: 15
d_call: TRBD1
clone_size: NA
v_call: TRBV5-6
j_call: TRBJ2-5
cdr3_nt: TGTGCCAGCAGCCCCGCCGGGACAGGGAAGGAGACCCAGTACTTC
cdr3_aa: CASSPAGTGKETQYF

cdr3_length: 17
d_call: TRBD2
clone_size: NA
v_call: TRBV7-8
j_call: TRBJ2-3
cdr3_nt: TGTGCCAGCAGCCAATACACGGGAGGGATTAAAACAGATACGCAGTATTTT
cdr3_aa: CASSQYTGGIKTDTQYF

cdr3_length: 15
d_call: NA
clone_size: many
v_call: TRBV5-1
j_call: TRBJ2-3
cdr3_nt: TGCGCCAGCCGCCCTGATGGGGACACCACAGATACGCAGTATTTT
cdr3_aa: CASRPDGDTTDTQYF

cdr3_length: 15
d_call: TRBD1
clone_size: NA
v_call: TRBV6-1
j_call: TRBJ2-5
cdr3_nt: TGTGCCAGCAGTGGCCGGACAGGGGGCTTAGAGACCCAGTACTTC
cdr3_aa: CASSGRTGGLETQYF

cdr3_length: 14
d_call: NA
clone_size: NA
v_call: TRBV11-2
j_call: TRBJ2-3
cdr3_nt: TGTGCCAGCAGCAAACTGGTCCTCACAGATACGCAGTATTTT
cdr3_aa: CASSKLVLTDTQYF

cdr3_length: 14
d_call: TRBD1
clone_size: many
v_call: TRBV12-3/TRBV12-4
j_call: TRBJ2-4
cdr3_nt: TGTGCCAGCAGCCGGGGACAGGGAAAAAACATTCAGTACTTC
cdr3_aa: CASSRGQGKNIQYF

cdr3_length: 13
d_call: NA
clone_size: once
v_call: TRBV20-1
j_call: TRBJ2-5
cdr3_nt: TGCAGTGCTAGAAAAGAGCCCCAAGAGACCCGGTACTTC
cdr3_aa: CSARKEPQETRYF

cdr3_length: 14
d_call: TRBD2
clone_size: few
v_call: TRBV3-1
j_call: TRBJ2-7
cdr3_nt: TGTGCCAGCAGCACCGTTCGGGGGGCCTACGAGCAGTACTTC
cdr3_aa: CASSTVRGAYEQYF

cdr3_length: 15
d_call: TRBD2
clone_size: NA
v_call: TRBV12-3/TRBV12-4
j_call: TRBJ2-7
cdr3_nt: TGTGCCAGCACCCCACCTAGCGGGAGCAGGCACGAGCAGTACTTC
cdr3_aa: CASTPPSGSRHEQYF

cdr3_length: 14
d_call: TRBD1
clone_size: NA
v_call: TRBV7-9
j_call: TRBJ1-6
cdr3_nt: TGTGCCAGCAGCCTGACAGGGGGGAATCCACCCCTCCACTTT
cdr3_aa: CASSLTGGNPPLHF

cdr3_length: 16
d_call: TRBD2
clone_size: many
v_call: TRBV4-2
j_call: TRBJ2-7
cdr3_nt: TGTGCCAGCAGCCAAGAACGGACTAGTCCCACCTACGAGCAGTACTTC
cdr3_aa: CASSQERTSPTYEQYF

cdr3_length: 14
d_call: NA
clone_size: few
v_call: TRBV20-1
j_call: TRBJ1-2
cdr3_nt: TGCAGTGCTAGAGATGTCAGGGGTAACTATGGCTACACCTTC
cdr3_aa: CSARDVRGNYGYTF

cdr3_length: 14
d_call: TRBD2
clone_size: NA
v_call: TRBV11-1
j_call: TRBJ2-1
cdr3_nt: TGTGCCAGCACCTTGGTAGCGGGAAACAATGAGCAGTTCTTC
cdr3_aa: CASTLVAGNNEQFF

cdr3_length: 14
d_call: NA
clone_size: NA
v_call: TRBV4-1
j_call: TRBJ2-7
cdr3_nt: TGCGCCAGCAGCCAAGCAGGACAGACCCCCGAGCAGTACTTC
cdr3_aa: CASSQAGQTPEQYF

cdr3_length: 18
d_call: TRBD2
clone_size: NA
v_call: TRBV18
j_call: TRBJ2-4
cdr3_nt: TGTGCCAGCTCACCAAGGACTAGCGGGGGCGGGGGCCCAAACATTCAGTACTTC
cdr3_aa: CASSPRTSGGGGPNIQYF

cdr3_length: 15
d_call: TRBD2
clone_size: NA
v_call: TRBV7-9
j_call: TRBJ2-5
cdr3_nt: TGTGCCAGCAGCTTCGCGGGAGGCAACCCGGAGACCCAGTACTTC
cdr3_aa: CASSFAGGNPETQYF